This T cell receptor beta chain was recovered during a study of T cells after posttransplantation cyclophosphamide. Points from the study as a whole: Donor CD8+ memory clones often dominated recipient blood repertoires at later times. Blood and skin or GI T cell repertoires showed limited TRB overlap. After PTCy, TRB diversity resembled that of CNI/methotrexate controls.

Ten or more counts support this clone. The antigen remains undetermined. The data were produced by immunoSEQ multiplex PCR, yet TCRdb's version contains in-frame clones alone and is incomplete. The table has 35,000 to 45,000 clones, about three quarters seen once. Treatment was busulfan-fludarabine conditioning, a marrow graft, and cyclophosphamide on days +3 and +4. The receptor was isolated from a female patient in her thirties or forties who received an allogeneic stem cell transplant from a related donor, was CMV-positive, and had no GVHD. These T cells may partly come from the graft donor. The sample here was CD4+ T cells sorted from blood, taken 1,700 to 2,000 days after a stem cell transplant with posttransplant cyclophosphamide.

The CDR3, as DNA: TGTGCCAGCAGCTTAGCGCCGGTGAGCTCCTATAATTCACCCCTCCACTTT. It yields the protein CASSLAPVSSYNSPLHF. This chain connects TRBV7-6 to TRBJ1-6; D gene uncertain. Per the germline V gene, CDR1 is SGHVS and CDR2 is FNYEAQ. The CDR3 is 17 amino acids. Trimming took 0 bases from V and 0 from J, leaving 9 bases between them.